This T cell receptor beta chain was captured in a study of blood T cell repertoires in COVID-19. Study-level background: COVID-19 samples collected from the United States, Italy and Spain covered acute and convalescent phases. PBMCs, B-cell-depleted T cells, or T cells provided the cDNA or gDNA that made up the material.

As originally analysed: Scientists estimated how many nucleated cells there were by amplifying reference gene primers. Sequencing used immunoSEQ multiplex PCR; TCRdb keeps in-frame clones, though not all of them. The V and J calls and clone size come from that table; D and trimming were worked out from the DNA. Here the sample spans tens of thousands of clones, 80% to 90% being singletons. The V gene's germline CDR1 is MDHEN and CDR2 SYDVKM. The CDR3 loop spans 16 amino acids. Germline trimming cut 4 bases from V and 8 bases from J; bases unmatched to any gene: 9. The sequence came from a man between 45 and 60 years old with active COVID-19. Source material: peripheral blood. The chain employs TRBV28 and TRBJ2-1, with TRBD2 matching over 12 bases. The CDR3 loop reads CASSSPSSGRGHEQFF. DNA for the CDR3: TGTGCCAGCAGTTCACCATCTAGCGGGAGGGGCCATGAGCAGTTCTTC.